Shown below are 13 T cell receptor beta chains from a single sample sequenced in a study of blood T cell repertoires in COVID-19. Here immunoSEQ multiplex PCR was the method, and the copy in TCRdb shows in-frame clones only, minus some. The sample contains roughly 150,000 clones, about 88% of which appear only once. The sequenced material came from peripheral blood. These receptors were obtained from a man aged 45-65 years who had recovered from COVID-19.

J is TRBJ2-7 and V is TRBV5-5; 9 nucleotides match TRBD1. Germline loops: CDR1 SGHKS, CDR2 YYEKEE (reference sequence). The J segment lost 6 bases and the V segment lost 2 bases, leaving 3 bases of the junction unmatched. The CDR3 is made up of 13 amino acids. The CDR3 sequence: CASSFGQGSEQYF. The CDR3, as DNA: TGTGCCAGCAGCTTTGGACAGGGGAGCGAGCAGTACTTC.

This chain uses TRBV6-5 with TRBJ1-1; no definite D call. This CDR3 region has 15 residues. Germline values: CDR1 MNHEY, CDR2 SVGAGI. V dropped 2 bases and J dropped 4 bases, with 14 bases sitting between them. The CDR3 nucleotides read TGTGCCAGCAGTTACGGTAGTCGGCGGGGCACTGAAGCTTTCTTT. Amino acids: CASSYGSRRGTEAFF.

The CDR3 coding sequence is TGTGCCAGCAGTGAGGCACAGGAGGGTACGCAGTATTTT. This encodes CASSEAQEGTQYF. This chain uses TRBV2 with TRBJ2-3; weak D call: TRBD2 (6 bases). CDR1 and CDR2 from the germline V gene are SNHLY and FYNNEI. The CDR3 loop spans 13 amino acids. V dropped 3 bases and J dropped 8 bases, with 12 bases sitting between them.

The sample holds one count of this clone. The chain is built from TRBV19 and TRBJ2-2; weak D call: TRBD2 (5 bases). Looked up from germline, CDR1 is LNHDA and CDR2 is SQIVND (reference sequence). The V gene lost 3 bases and the J gene lost 3 bases, with 11 bases spanning the gap. This CDR3 is 15 amino acids long. DNA of the CDR3: TGTGCCAGTAGTATTGAGGGTATAGACACCGGGGAGCTGTTTTTT. Its translation is CASSIEGIDTGELFF.

The rearrangement links TRBV7-2 to TRBJ1-2; TRBD1 aligns across 9 bases. CDR1 SGHTA and CDR2 FQGNSA come from the germline V gene. The V segment lost 0 bases and the J segment 7 bases; nucleotides outside the gene matches: 6. This CDR3 has 15 amino acids. CDR3 residues: CASSLAQDRGSGYTF. The CDR3 nucleotides are TGTGCCAGCAGCTTAGCCCAGGACAGGGGCTCTGGCTACACCTTC.

This rearrangement joins TRBV9 to TRBJ2-7, with 9 bases identical to TRBD1. The CDR3 loop spans 15 amino acids. After removal of 8 bases from V and 1 base from J, the junction contained 10 bases not matched to a gene. Germline V lookup: CDR1 SGDLS, CDR2 YYNGEE. The CDR3: CASLYPGQGSYEQYF. The DNA for the CDR3 is TGTGCCAGTTTGTATCCGGGACAGGGATCCTACGAGCAGTACTTC. Using reference TRBV9 and TRBJ2-7 for the parts outside the CDR3, the full variable domain is DSGVTQTPKHLITATGQRVTLRCSPRSGDLSVYWYQQSLDQGLQFLIQYYNGEERAKGNILERFSAQQFPDLHSELNLSSLELGDSALYFCASLYPGQGSYEQYFGPGTRLTVT.

J is TRBJ2-1 and V is TRBV7-6, with 14 bases fitting TRBD2. Per germline, CDR1 SGHVS and CDR2 FNYEAQ. This CDR3 comprises 20 residues. V dropped 6 bases and J dropped 3; count of bases not matched to a gene: 16. The CDR3 is CASRSLTETSGGAGYNEQFF. Written as DNA, the CDR3 is TGTGCCAGCAGATCCCTTACCGAGACTAGCGGGGGGGCGGGCTACAATGAGCAGTTCTTC.

V usage is TRBV25-1 and J usage is TRBJ2-7, with a weak D call TRBD1 (6 bases). This CDR3 comprises 15 residues. V was trimmed by 1 base and J by 2 bases, leaving 12 bases between them. Germline V gene data show CDR1 as MGHDK and CDR2 as SYGVNS. The CDR3 sequence: CASSEWGQGTYEQYF. The CDR3 region has the DNA TGTGCCAGCAGTGAATGGGGGCAGGGAACCTACGAGCAGTACTTC.

The chain combines TRBV7-3 with TRBJ1-3; 11 bases align to TRBD1. The V gene's germline CDR1 is SGHTA and CDR2 FQGTGA. The CDR3 spans 17 residues. V trimming: 2 bases; J trimming: 2 bases; junction bases outside the gene matches: 5. CDR3 protein: CASSLVGTGGTGNTIYF. The CDR3 DNA is TGTGCCAGCAGCTTAGTAGGGACAGGGGGAACTGGAAACACCATATATTTT.

The chain couples TRBV10-3 to TRBJ2-1, with 12 positions matching TRBD2. CDR1 is ENHRY, CDR2 SYGVKD, per germline. V was pared by 4 bases and J by 4 bases, with 8 bases of the junction left unmatched. The CDR3 totals 17 residues. The CDR3 reads CAISGRSSGGEYNEQFF. CDR3 bases: TGTGCCATCAGTGGCCGGTCTAGCGGGGGGGAATACAATGAGCAGTTCTTC.

DNA for the CDR3: TGTGCCAGCTTAAGTGGGACAGGGTTATCCTACGAGCAGTACTTC. Encoded protein: CASLSGTGLSYEQYF. The gene calls are TRBV6-6 and TRBJ2-7; TRBD1 agrees at 9 bases. After removal of 8 bases from V and 1 base from J, the junction contained 9 bases not matched to a gene. Looked up from germline, CDR1 is MNHNY and CDR2 is SVGAGI (reference sequence). The length of the CDR3 is 15 residues.

The rearrangement uses TRBV7-2 and TRBJ1-1; 7 nucleotides align to TRBD1. The CDR3 extends over 15 amino acids. The junction had 13 bases not matched to a gene; V was cut back by 5 bases and J by 7 bases. Germline V gene data show CDR1 as SGHTA and CDR2 as FQGNSA. The CDR3 nucleotides are TGTGCCAGCAGCACCCGACAGGGTAGTACGGGTGAAGCTTTCTTT. Its protein product is CASSTRQGSTGEAFF.

The V gene is TRBV11-2, the J gene TRBJ2-4; the D gene is possibly TRBD2 (7 bases). Trimming shortened V by 5 bases and J by 9 bases, and 17 bases separated the two germline ends. The CDR3 runs to 14 residues. Germline V gives CDR1 SGHAT, CDR2 FQNNGV. The CDR3 DNA is TGTGCCAGCAGCAAAGGGGGGGGAGGCGGCATTCAGTACTTC. This translates into CASSKGGGGGIQYF. The full variable domain, completed using reference TRBV11-2 and TRBJ2-4, is EAGVAQSPRYKIIEKRQSVAFWCNPISGHATLYWYQQILGQGPKLLIQFQNNGVVDDSQLPKDRFSAERLKGVDSTLKIQPAKLEDSAVYLCASSKGGGGGIQYFGAGTRLSVL.